A single sample gave rise to the 5 T cell receptor beta chains below, sequenced in a study of radiation and T cells in renal cell carcinoma. Specified time point: blood 2 weeks post-SBRT. Treatment denoted: 15 Gy SBRT to primary tumor, nephrectomy 4 weeks later. Repertoires were generated with immunoSEQ multiplex PCR, while TCRdb's copy carries only in-frame clones and drops some. Among about 130,000 clones, around 90% were seen once, and the ten largest hold about 5%. This specimen consisted of blood, obtained from a patient whose treatment included radiotherapy and nephrectomy. These receptors originate from a woman in her sixties or seventies with renal cell carcinoma.

The J gene is TRBJ2-3, the V gene TRBV2; D remains unclear. The CDR3 extends over 13 amino acids. Germline CDR1 reads SNHLY; CDR2 reads FYNNEI. V dropped 6 bases and J dropped 3 bases, with 10 bases sitting between them. The CDR3 sequence is CASRSLPTDTQYF. In DNA form, the CDR3 reads TGTGCCAGCAGATCACTTCCGACAGATACGCAGTATTTT.

This chain joins TRBV6-5 and TRBJ2-3, with D tentatively TRBD1 or TRBD2 (5 bases each). The V gene's germline CDR1 is MNHEY and CDR2 SVGAGI. V was cut by 4 bases and J by 1 base, with 12 bases left in between. The CDR3 runs to 15 residues. The chain's CDR3 is CASSSRQGGTDTQYF. CDR3 DNA: TGTGCCAGCAGTTCGAGGCAGGGAGGCACAGATACGCAGTATTTT.

This sequence joins TRBV28 and TRBJ1-6; a possible D gene is TRBD1 (5 bases). Germline V gene lookup returns CDR1 MDHEN and CDR2 SYDVKM. This CDR3 spans 14 amino acids. V was clipped by 2 bases and J by 7 bases, with 9 bases between them. CDR3 in amino acids: CASSLDRDNSPLHF. CDR3 nucleotides: TGTGCCAGCAGTTTAGATAGGGACAATTCACCCCTCCACTTT.

The chain uses TRBV7-3 and TRBJ1-1; 9 bases are a match to TRBD1. In germline, CDR1 is SGHTA, CDR2 FQGTGA. V dropped 0 bases and J dropped 1; count of bases not matched to a gene: 0. This CDR3 has 15 amino acids. This CDR3 reads CASSLTTGGNTEAFF. Written as DNA, the CDR3 is TGTGCCAGCAGCTTAACGACAGGGGGGAACACTGAAGCTTTCTTT.

The rearrangement links TRBV5-4 to TRBJ1-6; perhaps TRBD1 as D (6 bases). V gave up 4 bases and J gave up 9 bases, with 20 bases separating them. The CDR3 has 16 residues. Germline V gene lookup returns CDR1 SGHNT and CDR2 YYREEE (reference sequence). Written as DNA, the CDR3 is TGTGCCAGCAGCCAAGATGGGGGCCAGGGAGGTTCACCCCTCCACTTT. Its translation: CASSQDGGQGGSPLHF.